This T cell receptor beta chain was sequenced for a study of T-cell reconstitution after alpha-beta-depleted transplantation in children. Study-level results: Alpha-beta T cells about two months after transplant reportedly derived from several hundred expanded graft clones. One year after transplant, T-cell counts and diversity came mostly from newly produced T cells. From surviving recipient T cells and thymic progenitors came the high day-60 TCRbeta diversity observed in some patients.

This sample's TCRbeta library carried unique molecular identifier barcodes. Each CDR3 protein is one row after TCRdb ran MiXCR on the PCR reads. The table has 580,000 or so distinct CDR3 sequences, 20% to 25% seen once. The germline V gene encodes CDR1 SGDLS and CDR2 YYNGEE. The CDR3 spans 15 residues. Trimming shortened V by 0 bases and J by 2 bases, and 12 bases separated the two germline ends. This clonotype occurred a few times. What it binds is unknown. The chain has TRBV9 and TRBJ2-7; D uncertain. The clonotype comes from a boy under two years old who had a stem cell transplant for acute myeloid leukemia, so the T cells may come from the graft donor. The sequencing here drew on PBMCs, mostly from graft donor cells, taken 360 days after TCRalphabeta/CD19-depleted stem cell transplant. The CDR3 here is CASSVGAELTYEQYF. In DNA, the CDR3 is TGTGCCAGCAGCGTAGGTGCGGAGCTCACCTACGAGCAGTACTTC. Based on the CDR3 plus reference TRBV9 and TRBJ2-7, the full variable domain is DSGVTQTPKHLITATGQRVTLRCSPRSGDLSVYWYQQSLDQGLQFLIQYYNGEERAKGNILERFSAQQFPDLHSELNLSSLELGDSALYFCASSVGAELTYEQYFGPGTRLTVT.